This T cell receptor beta chain was recovered during a study of cytomegalovirus exposure and HLA in healthy donors. Study-level points and caveats: Specificity for CMV antigens was confirmed in vitro for a few of the CMV-associated chains. The listing of roughly 160 TCR beta chains classed them as cytomegalovirus-associated. First-cohort TCR clusters tended to co-occur in the approximately 110 validation repertoires, a later analysis found.

A remark on this clone: No antigen is known for it.

The CDR3 sequence is 13 residues long. The V end lost 6 bases, the J end lost 7 bases, and 10 bases lay between the germline ends. Germline V gene lookup returns CDR1 MDHEN and CDR2 SYDVKM. Clones were read by immunoSEQ multiplex PCR, and TCRdb kept only the in-frame ones, dropping some. The sample holds about 110,000 clones; about 87% are singletons and the top ten take more than 1.5%. The chain couples TRBV28 to TRBJ1-6, with a possible D match to TRBD1 (5 bases). The clonotype comes from a woman aged 18 to 35 in good health and CMV-seropositive. Sequencing was performed on PBMCs. Here the CDR3 reads CASRRDPNSPLHF. The CDR3 bases are TGTGCCAGCAGGCGGGACCCAAATTCACCCCTCCACTTT.